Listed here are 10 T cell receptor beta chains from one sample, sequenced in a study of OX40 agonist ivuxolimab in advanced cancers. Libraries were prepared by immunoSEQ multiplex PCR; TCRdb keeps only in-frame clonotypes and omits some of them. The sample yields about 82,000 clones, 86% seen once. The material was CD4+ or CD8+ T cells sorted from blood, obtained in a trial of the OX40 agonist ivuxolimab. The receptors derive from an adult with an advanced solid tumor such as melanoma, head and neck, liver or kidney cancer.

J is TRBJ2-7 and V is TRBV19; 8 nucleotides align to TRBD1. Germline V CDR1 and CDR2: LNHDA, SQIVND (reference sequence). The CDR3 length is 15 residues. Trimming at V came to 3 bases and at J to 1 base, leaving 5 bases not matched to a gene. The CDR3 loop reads CASSMRTGPSYEQYF. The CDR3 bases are TGTGCCAGTAGTATGAGGACAGGGCCGTCCTACGAGCAGTACTTC.

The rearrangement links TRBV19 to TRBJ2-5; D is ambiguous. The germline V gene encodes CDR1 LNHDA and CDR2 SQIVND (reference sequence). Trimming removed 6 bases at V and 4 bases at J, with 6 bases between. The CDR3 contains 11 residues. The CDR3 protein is CASRNRETQYF. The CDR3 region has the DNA TGTGCCAGTAGAAATCGAGAGACCCAGTACTTC.

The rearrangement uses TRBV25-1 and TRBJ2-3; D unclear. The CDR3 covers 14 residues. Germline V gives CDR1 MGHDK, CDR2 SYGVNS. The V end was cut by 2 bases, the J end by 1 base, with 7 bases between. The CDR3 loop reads CASSEVGGTDTQYF. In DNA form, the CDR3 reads TGTGCCAGCAGTGAAGTAGGTGGCACAGATACGCAGTATTTT.

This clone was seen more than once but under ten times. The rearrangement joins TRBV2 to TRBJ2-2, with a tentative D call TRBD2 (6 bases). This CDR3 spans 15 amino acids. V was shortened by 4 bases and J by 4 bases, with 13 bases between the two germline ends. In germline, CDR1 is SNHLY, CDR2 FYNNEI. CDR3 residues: CASSVARGSTGELFF. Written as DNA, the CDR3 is TGTGCCAGCAGTGTGGCGCGGGGTAGCACCGGGGAGCTGTTTTTT.

DNA of the CDR3: TGTGCCAGCAGCCGTTTGACTAGCGGGGCTTTGAGCGAGCAGTACTTC. Amino acid sequence: CASSRLTSGALSEQYF. The rearrangement links TRBV5-4 to TRBJ2-7; 11 bases agree with TRBD2. V lost 4 bases to trimming and J lost 6 bases; unmatched junction nucleotides: 12. Germline assignment: CDR1 SGHNT and CDR2 YYREEE (reference sequence). This CDR3 has 16 amino acids.

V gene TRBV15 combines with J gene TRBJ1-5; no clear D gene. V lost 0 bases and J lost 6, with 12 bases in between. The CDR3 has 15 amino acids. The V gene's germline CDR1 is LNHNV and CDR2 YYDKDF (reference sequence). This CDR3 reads CATSRDPGLGQPQHF. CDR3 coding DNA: TGTGCCACCAGCAGAGATCCGGGATTGGGTCAGCCCCAGCATTTT.

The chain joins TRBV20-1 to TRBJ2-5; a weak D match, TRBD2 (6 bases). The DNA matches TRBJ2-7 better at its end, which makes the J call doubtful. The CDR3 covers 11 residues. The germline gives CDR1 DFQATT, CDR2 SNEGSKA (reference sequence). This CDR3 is CSAQRVGEQYF. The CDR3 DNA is TGCAGTGCTCAGCGGGTAGGCGAGCAGTACTTC.

CDR3 nucleotide sequence: TGCGCCAGCAGCCTCAACCCTCGGTCGTCTGGAAACACCATATATTTT. Translating it yields CASSLNPRSSGNTIYF. The V gene is TRBV5-1, the J gene TRBJ1-3; D not resolved. V gave up 4 bases and J gave up 1 base, with 15 bases separating them. CDR3 length: 16 residues. Germline V lookup: CDR1 SGHRS, CDR2 YFSETQ.

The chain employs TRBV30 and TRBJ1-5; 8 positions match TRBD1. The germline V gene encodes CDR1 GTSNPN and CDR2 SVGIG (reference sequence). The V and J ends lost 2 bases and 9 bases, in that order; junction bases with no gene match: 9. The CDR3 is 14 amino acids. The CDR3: CAWSPGQGPRPQHF. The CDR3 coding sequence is TGTGCCTGGAGTCCCGGACAGGGCCCAAGGCCCCAGCATTTT.

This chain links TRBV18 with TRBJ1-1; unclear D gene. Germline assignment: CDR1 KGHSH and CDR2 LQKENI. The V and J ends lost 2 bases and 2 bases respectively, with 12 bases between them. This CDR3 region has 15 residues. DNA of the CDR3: TGTGCCAGCTCACCAACTGACGGTGATAACACTGAAGCTTTCTTT. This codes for CASSPTDGDNTEAFF.